This T cell receptor beta chain came from a study of T cells after yellow fever vaccination. Study summary: Fractions low in cell number were prepared with SMART-Seq v4 Ultra Low Input.

Notes on the study in general: Repertoires obtained by FACS sorting could include abundant clonotypes that entered as contaminants from the bulk population. CD4 and CD8 compartments shared a small share of clonotypes.

A note on this clonotype: Its cognate antigen is unknown.

The CDR3 loop spans 14 amino acids. Trimming took 3 bases from V and 11 from J; bases not matched to a gene: 9. Germline V gene lookup returns CDR1 MNHEY and CDR2 SMNVEV (reference sequence). Using its own MiXCR run on the 5' RACE reads, TCRdb lists one record per CDR3 protein. The repertoire includes 300,000 or so distinct CDR3 sequences, almost 4% of them detected once, and 20% to 25% sits in the top ten. Material: PBMCs, obtained 5 days after the yellow fever booster vaccination. The chain links TRBV27 to TRBJ2-4, with 8 positions matching TRBD2. The sequence was collected from a man between 18 and 29 years old who received the YFV17D yellow fever vaccine. The DNA of the CDR3 is TGTGCCAGCAGTTTGGGGGTTCGGGGGGGGGTTCAGTACTTC. This codes for CASSLGVRGGVQYF.